This TCR beta chain appears in the sequencing data of a study of T cell responses to AZD1222 COVID-19 vaccine. There are 14 residues in the CDR3. Germline values: CDR1 SGHRS, CDR2 YFSETQ. Between the trimmed V and J ends, which lost 0 bases and 8 bases, there was a span of 14 bases. General study findings and limits: The number of AZD1222 recipients seropositive at baseline was only five to seven. All repertoire sampling was performed exclusively after the peak T cell response. Spike-specific TCR repertoires showed rising breadth and depth after two AZD1222 doses. Donors were chiefly white British, with a greater number of females, and clonal diversity was perhaps underestimated.

Notes on this clone: Its antigen is not identified.

Some clones are missing from TCRdb's copy, which holds only in-frame ones; the method was immunoSEQ multiplex PCR. The sample holds more than 60,000 clones; approximately 85% are singletons and the top ten take roughly 19%. The receptor was derived from an adult in good health. V is TRBV5-1 and J is TRBJ1-2, with TRBD1 as a possible D gene (5 bases). Sequencing used peripheral blood, obtained on day 0 of AZD1222 vaccination. CDR3 nucleotides: TGCGCCAGCAGCTTGGACCGGGACGTAATCGGCTACACCTTC. Translated: CASSLDRDVIGYTF.